This TCR beta chain was sequenced in a study of blood T cell repertoires in COVID-19 (TCRdb year 2020). Broadly, across the study: Samples covering the acute and convalescent phases of COVID-19 were provided by collaborators in the United States, Italy and Spain. The prospective study material was composed of cDNA or gDNA derived from T cells, B-cell-depleted T cells, or PBMCs. The dataset comprised deeply sampled blood TCRbeta repertoires from subjects exposed to, actively infected with, or recovered from COVID-19. The repertoires were released in a freely available public database meant as a resource for research on the immune response to SARS-CoV-2. The samples were drawn from the first 160 participants of the ongoing ImmuneRACE study and from some 1,300 subjects provided by 6 global collaborators. Nearly every sample came with metadata listing a de-identified subject ID, COVID-19 status, age in years and sex. HLA class I and class II types, where available, came from metadata supplied by the sample provider rather than from assay-based typing.

Study-wide conclusions, independent of this receptor: How much clinical and demographic metadata was included differed by source and by participant, and the metadata was provided uncurated.

The germline V gene gives CDR1 as SGDLS and CDR2 as YYNGEE. Including the terminal cysteine and phenylalanine, the CDR3 comprises 14 residues. The CDR3 DNA has 42 bases and is translated from base 1. A distance of 14 bases separates the germline ends of V and J, which lose 4 bases and 3 bases respectively. The immunoSEQ Assay, a bias-controlled multiplex PCR, was used to amplify TCRbeta CDR3 regions from genomic DNA. In the original analysis: Within the assay, amplification of reference gene primers was used to estimate how many nucleated cells each sample contained. Sequence reads were collapsed and filtered to measure the absolute abundance of every unique TCRbeta CDR3 rearrangement. For each sample, productive Simpson clonality was calculated as the square root of Simpson's diversity index over productive rearrangements. Held by TCRdb, this immuneACCESS table contains in-frame sequences only and omits some clones. Under half of the omission traces to an unresolved V gene where checked; the cause of the rest is unknown. The V and J calls and the clone size are those of that table, but D and trimming were determined from the DNA. Present in this sample are about 290,000 clones, 86% of which were seen just once. Clones ranked in the top ten supply about 3% of the sample.

The collaborating institutions used their own protocols to collect whole blood in K2EDTA tubes. For TCRbeta analysis, collaborator samples were shipped as frozen whole blood, as isolated PBMCs, or as DNA extracted from either sample type. This clone came up a few times. What this receptor recognizes is not known. The sample holds no much larger clone one base away, and base qualities are not on file. The origin of this receptor is a young woman with active or convalescent COVID-19. The chain employs TRBV9 and TRBJ2-7; the D gene assignment is ambiguous. The specimen sequenced was peripheral blood. The base sequence is TGTGCCAGCAGCCCCCGGGTCGGTTTCTACGAGCAGTACTTC. It translates to CASSPRVGFYEQYF.